This is a list of T cell receptor beta chains from one sample in a study of blood T cell repertoires in COVID-19. Method: immunoSEQ multiplex PCR; TCRdb's copy keeps in-frame clones and lacks some. The repertoire holds approximately 150,000 clones, with around 87% as singletons. The sample consisted of peripheral blood. The origin of the receptors is a woman of 80 years or more with COVID-19, enrolled during active disease. Each CDR3 is given with its conserved first and last residue. D genes are given only for firm matches. Some rows have no size entry. The others give once, few or many, or a class for an expanded clone.

size	J	D	V	CDR3	DNA
NA	TRBJ1-5	NA	TRBV6-5	CASSYSLRDNQPQHF	TGTGCCAGCAGTTACTCGTTACGGGACAATCAGCCCCAGCATTTT
NA	TRBJ2-4	TRBD2	TRBV18	CASSAGLAGWNIQYF	TGTGCCAGCTCTGCAGGACTAGCGGGGTGGAACATTCAGTACTTC
once	TRBJ2-1	TRBD2	TRBV9	CASSVGLAGTNEQFF	TGTGCCAGCAGCGTAGGGCTAGCGGGGACAAATGAGCAGTTCTTC
NA	TRBJ1-3	NA	TRBV13	CASSLGAGVAGNTIYF	TGTGCCAGCAGCTTAGGGGCAGGGGTCGCCGGAAACACCATATATTTT
NA	TRBJ1-6	NA	TRBV14	CASGKGANNSPLHF	TGTGCCAGCGGAAAAGGAGCCAACAATTCACCCCTCCACTTT
NA	TRBJ1-5	NA	TRBV2	CASRAGLDNQPQHF	TGTGCCAGCAGGGCGGGTCTCGACAATCAGCCCCAGCATTTT
NA	TRBJ2-1	TRBD2	TRBV5-6	CASSLAPEVAGLYNEQFF	TGTGCCAGCAGCTTGGCCCCAGAGGTTGCGGGACTATACAATGAGCAGTTCTTC
NA	TRBJ1-5	TRBD1	TRBV2	CASAGQGGNQPQHF	TGTGCCAGTGCGGGACAGGGAGGCAATCAGCCCCAGCATTTT
few	TRBJ1-3	NA	TRBV9	CASSQAQGSGNTIYF	TGTGCCAGCAGCCAAGCACAGGGCTCTGGAAACACCATATATTTT
NA	TRBJ1-1	TRBD1	TRBV6-6	CATLDRGGLPVPEAFF	TGTGCCACCCTGGACAGGGGAGGTCTTCCTGTGCCTGAAGCTTTCTTT
NA	TRBJ1-1	NA	TRBV18	CASSPAGLNTEAFF	TGTGCCAGCTCACCTGCGGGGTTGAACACTGAAGCTTTCTTT
few	TRBJ2-2	NA	TRBV6-2/TRBV6-3	CASSYLSGDTGELFF	TGTGCCAGCAGTTACCTATCGGGGGATACCGGGGAGCTGTTTTTT
NA	TRBJ2-5	TRBD2	TRBV7-3	CASSLGGSRETQYF	TGTGCCAGCAGCTTAGGCGGGAGTAGGGAGACCCAGTACTTC
once	TRBJ1-4	TRBD1	TRBV6-5	CASSYQGATNEKLFF	TGTGCCAGCAGTTATCAGGGGGCAACTAATGAAAAACTGTTTTTT
NA	TRBJ1-4	TRBD1	TRBV19	CASSKQGESFATNEKLFF	TGTGCCAGTAGTAAACAGGGGGAATCGTTTGCAACTAATGAAAAACTGTTTTTT
NA	TRBJ1-1	NA	TRBV7-8	CASSLSTANTEAFF	TGTGCCAGCAGCCTGTCGACAGCAAACACTGAAGCTTTCTTT
NA	TRBJ1-1	NA	TRBV19	CASSTGGSTEAFF	TGTGCCAGCTCGACGGGGGGGTCTACTGAAGCTTTCTTT